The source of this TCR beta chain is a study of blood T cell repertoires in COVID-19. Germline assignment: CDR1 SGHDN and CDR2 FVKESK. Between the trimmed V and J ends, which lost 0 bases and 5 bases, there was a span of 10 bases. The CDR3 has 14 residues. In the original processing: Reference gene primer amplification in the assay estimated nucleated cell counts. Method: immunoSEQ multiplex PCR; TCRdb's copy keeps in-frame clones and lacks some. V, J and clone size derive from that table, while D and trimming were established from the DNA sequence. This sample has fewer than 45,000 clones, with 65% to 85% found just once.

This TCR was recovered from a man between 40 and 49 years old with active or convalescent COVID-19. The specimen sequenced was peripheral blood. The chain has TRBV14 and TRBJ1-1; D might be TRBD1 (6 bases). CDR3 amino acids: CASSQDTGWTEAFF. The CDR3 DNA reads TGTGCCAGCAGCCAAGATACAGGGTGGACTGAAGCTTTCTTT.